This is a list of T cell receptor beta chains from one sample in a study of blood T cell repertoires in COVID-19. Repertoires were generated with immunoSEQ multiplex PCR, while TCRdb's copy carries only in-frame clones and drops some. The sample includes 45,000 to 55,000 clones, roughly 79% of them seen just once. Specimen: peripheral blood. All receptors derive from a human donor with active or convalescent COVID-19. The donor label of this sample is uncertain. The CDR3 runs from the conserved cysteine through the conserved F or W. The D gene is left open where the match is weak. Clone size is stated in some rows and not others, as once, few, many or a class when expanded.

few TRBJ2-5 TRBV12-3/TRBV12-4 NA CASSRTAEETQYF TGTGCCAGCAGCCGGACAGCCGAAGAGACCCAGTACTTC
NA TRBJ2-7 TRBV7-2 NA CASSFLYEQYF TGTGCCAGCAGCTTCCTCTACGAGCAGTACTTC
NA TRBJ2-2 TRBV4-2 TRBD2 CASSQENGRAGELFF TGTGCCAGCAGCCAAGAGAACGGGAGGGCCGGGGAGCTGTTTTTT
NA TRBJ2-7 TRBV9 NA CASSPNWGQGEQYF TGTGCCAGCAGCCCCAATTGGGGGCAGGGGGAGCAGTACTTC
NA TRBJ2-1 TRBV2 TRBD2 CGVSGRGENYNEQFF TGTGGAGTCTCCGGGAGGGGGGAGAACTACAATGAGCAGTTCTTC
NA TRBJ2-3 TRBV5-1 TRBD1 CASSQGQGRDTQYF TGCGCCAGCAGCCAAGGACAGGGGAGGGATACGCAGTATTTT
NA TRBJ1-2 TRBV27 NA CASSLGGRNYGYTF TGTGCCAGCAGTTTGGGGGGTCGGAACTATGGCTACACCTTC
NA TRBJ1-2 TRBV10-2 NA CASSRQVDNYGYTF TGCGCCAGCAGCCGACAGGTTGATAACTATGGCTACACCTTC
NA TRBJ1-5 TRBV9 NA CASSVEGRAHQPQHF TGTGCCAGCAGCGTAGAGGGCAGGGCCCATCAGCCCCAGCATTTT
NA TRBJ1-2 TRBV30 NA CAWDRSSNYGYTF TGTGCCTGGGACAGGAGTTCCAACTATGGCTACACCTTC
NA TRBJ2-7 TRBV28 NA CASSSHAAVETYEQYF TGTGCCAGCAGTTCCCACGCGGCCGTCGAAACCTACGAGCAGTACTTC
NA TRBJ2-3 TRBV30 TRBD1 CASGTGGTDTQYF TGTGCCTCCGGGACAGGGGGCACAGATACGCAGTATTTT